Shown below are 17 T cell receptor beta chains from a single sample sequenced in a study of blood T cells in healthy people across ages. The authors ran a second PCR of roughly 6 to 11 cycles using a sample-barcoded 5' primer and a J-beta primer mix. TCRdb ran MiXCR on the 5' RACE reads and lists one entry per CDR3 protein. This sample has roughly 680,000 distinct CDR3 sequences, with approximately 50% found just once. What was sequenced was blood. The receptors derive from a woman aged 60-75 years in good health.

This clonotype was detected a few times. This chain connects TRBV20-1 to TRBJ2-3, with 8 nucleotides matching TRBD1. The V gene's germline CDR1 is DFQATT and CDR2 SNEGSKA (reference sequence). Trimming at V came to 1 base and at J to 5 bases, leaving 8 bases not matched to a gene. This CDR3 has 15 residues. In DNA, the CDR3 is TGCAGTGCTAGAGCCAGGGGGCGAGCGGGAGATACGCAGTATTTT. It specifies CSARARGRAGDTQYF.

This clonotype has a single count. This may be a read error, as it is one base from a much larger clone. This chain connects TRBV28 to TRBJ2-7; TRBD2 matches 10 bases. In germline, CDR1 is MDHEN, CDR2 SYDVKM. The CDR3 spans 13 residues. CDR3 region: CAILSGRSNERYF. The CDR3 DNA follows: TGTGCCATCCTTAGCGGGAGGTCTAACGAGCGGTACTTC.

The V gene is TRBV20-1, the J gene TRBJ2-3, with TRBD2 matching over 11 bases. V shed 7 bases, J shed 1 base, and the junction held 19 bases outside the gene matches. Germline CDR1 reads DFQATT; CDR2 reads SNEGSKA (reference sequence). The CDR3 runs 19 residues. The CDR3, as DNA: TGCAGTGTTCCGACTAGCGGGAAGTTAAGTTTTGTGGGCACAGATACGCAGTATTTT. This sequence encodes CSVPTSGKLSFVGTDTQYF.

The J gene is TRBJ2-1, the V gene TRBV12-3 or TRBV12-4, with 14 nucleotides matching TRBD2. The CDR3 consists of 18 residues. With V trimmed by 3 bases and J by 2 bases, 6 bases remained unmatched. CDR3 DNA sequence: TGTGCCAGCAGTTTGGAGGGACTAGCGGGAGTAGCCTACAATGAGCAGTTCTTC. Translated: CASSLEGLAGVAYNEQFF.

This rearrangement joins TRBV12-3 or TRBV12-4 to TRBJ2-1; 7 nucleotides align to TRBD2. Losses at the gene ends were 3 bases for V and 3 bases for J; bases not matched to a gene: 5. This CDR3 has 15 residues. The CDR3 loop reads CASSLRGSFYNEQFF. Written as DNA, the CDR3 is TGTGCCAGCAGTTTGCGGGGGTCTTTCTACAATGAGCAGTTCTTC.

This chain links TRBV9 with TRBJ2-7; D is ambiguous. The CDR3 has 17 amino acids. V was trimmed by 3 bases and J by 1 base, leaving 20 bases between them. Germline lookup yields CDR1 SGDLS and CDR2 YYNGEE. The CDR3 reads CASSAGYSPSFSYEQYF. CDR3 DNA sequence: TGTGCCAGCAGCGCCGGCTACAGCCCGTCGTTTTCCTACGAGCAGTACTTC.

The chain recombines TRBV7-9 with TRBJ2-7, with a possible D match to TRBD1 (6 bases). Per the germline V gene, CDR1 is SEHNR and CDR2 is FQNEAQ (reference sequence). V lost 11 bases and J lost 0, with 11 bases in between. The CDR3 is 12 residues long. CDR3 in amino acids: CADADSSYEQYF. DNA of the CDR3: TGTGCCGACGCGGACAGCTCCTACGAGCAGTACTTC.

This clonotype was detected only a few times. This chain links TRBV6-1 with TRBJ1-2, with D maybe TRBD1 (5 bases). V lost 2 bases to trimming and J lost 4 bases, with 14 bases between them. Germline V gene sequence: CDR1 MNHNS, CDR2 SASEGT. The CDR3 length is 15 residues. The chain's CDR3 is CASSEWGDLIYGYTF. The CDR3, as DNA: TGTGCCAGCAGTGAATGGGGGGACCTTATCTATGGCTACACCTTC.

This clonotype was recorded only once. V is TRBV27 and J is TRBJ1-1; no clear D gene. Germline lookup yields CDR1 MNHEY and CDR2 SMNVEV (reference sequence). CDR3 size: 15 residues. V was clipped by 5 bases and J by 4 bases, with 17 bases between them. CDR3 protein: CASSLTEYEVTEAFF. CDR3 nucleotide sequence: TGTGCCAGCAGTCTCACGGAATATGAAGTCACTGAAGCTTTCTTT.

This clonotype was seen once. A read error may be the cause here, since a much bigger clone is one base away. V is TRBV7-2 and J is TRBJ1-2, with a weak D call TRBD1 (6 bases). The CDR3 runs 14 residues. Germline loops: CDR1 SGHTA, CDR2 FQGNSA. CDR3 protein: CVSSSDRSRYGYTF. CDR3 DNA sequence: TGTGTCAGCAGCTCAGACAGGAGTCGCTATGGCTACACCTTC.

V is TRBV11-1 and J is TRBJ2-1; D call uncertain. With 1 base removed from V and 10 bases from J, the gap between germline ends came to 14 bases. The germline V gene encodes CDR1 SGHAT and CDR2 FQDESV (reference sequence). This CDR3 has 14 residues. For the CDR3, the DNA is TGTGCCAGCAGCTTAGGGGGTATAGATATGGAGCAGTTCTTC. Protein: CASSLGGIDMEQFF.

The sample holds many counts of this clonotype. CDR3 nucleotides: TGTGCCAGCAGTCCATGGACAAGAACTTCCCCAGATACGCAGTATTTT. As protein: CASSPWTRTSPDTQYF. The chain couples TRBV28 to TRBJ2-3, with D perhaps TRBD1 (5 bases). Deletions cut 5 bases from V and 4 bases from J, with 19 bases between. The CDR3 runs to 16 residues. Germline V gives CDR1 MDHEN, CDR2 SYDVKM.

This clonotype was picked up a small number of times. This rearrangement joins TRBV25-1 to TRBJ2-5; D remains ambiguous. This CDR3 is built from 17 residues. Germline-derived CDR1 and CDR2 are MGHDK and SYGVNS. V was trimmed by 4 bases and J by 3 bases, leaving 21 bases between them. CDR3 loop: CASSGISVWHSEETQYF. The CDR3 DNA reads as TGTGCCAGCAGTGGAATTAGTGTATGGCATTCGGAAGAGACCCAGTACTTC.

J is TRBJ2-1 and V is TRBV6-5; tentative D call: TRBD2 (5 bases). The V gene lost 0 bases and the J gene lost 15 bases, with 15 bases spanning the gap. CDR3 length: 13 residues. Looked up from germline, CDR1 is MNHEY and CDR2 is SVGAGI. CDR3 sequence (DNA): TGTGCCAGCAGTTACTCAGGGAGCGATGAACGGTTCTTC. Protein: CASSYSGSDERFF.

This clonotype showed up just a few times. V usage is TRBV15 and J usage is TRBJ2-7, with unresolved D. The germline gives CDR1 LNHNV, CDR2 YYDKDF (reference sequence). The CDR3 consists of 14 residues. V was cut by 0 bases and J by 3 bases, with 9 bases left in between. CDR3 sequence: CATSRDGEDYEQYF. CDR3 nucleotides: TGTGCCACCAGCAGAGATGGTGAGGACTACGAGCAGTACTTC.

This clonotype has a single count. This chain's CDR3 is CASSPKGLAGHNEQFF. For the CDR3, the DNA is TGTGCCAGCAGCCCCAAGGGACTAGCGGGCCACAATGAGCAGTTCTTC. This chain links TRBV11-3 with TRBJ2-1, with 12 bases identical to TRBD2. With V trimmed by 5 bases and J by 5 bases, 7 bases remained unmatched. The CDR3 contains 16 residues. The germline V gene has CDR1 SGHNT and CDR2 YENEEA.

This clonotype was recorded at least ten times. V usage is TRBV20-1 and J usage is TRBJ2-3, with TRBD1 identical over 8 bases. Germline V lookup: CDR1 DFQATT, CDR2 SNEGSKA (reference sequence). This CDR3 region has 13 residues. V trimming: 6 bases; J trimming: 4 bases; junction bases outside the gene matches: 6. The CDR3 loop is CSAEDRVADTQYF. Written as DNA, the CDR3 is TGCAGTGCGGAGGACAGGGTAGCAGATACGCAGTATTTT.